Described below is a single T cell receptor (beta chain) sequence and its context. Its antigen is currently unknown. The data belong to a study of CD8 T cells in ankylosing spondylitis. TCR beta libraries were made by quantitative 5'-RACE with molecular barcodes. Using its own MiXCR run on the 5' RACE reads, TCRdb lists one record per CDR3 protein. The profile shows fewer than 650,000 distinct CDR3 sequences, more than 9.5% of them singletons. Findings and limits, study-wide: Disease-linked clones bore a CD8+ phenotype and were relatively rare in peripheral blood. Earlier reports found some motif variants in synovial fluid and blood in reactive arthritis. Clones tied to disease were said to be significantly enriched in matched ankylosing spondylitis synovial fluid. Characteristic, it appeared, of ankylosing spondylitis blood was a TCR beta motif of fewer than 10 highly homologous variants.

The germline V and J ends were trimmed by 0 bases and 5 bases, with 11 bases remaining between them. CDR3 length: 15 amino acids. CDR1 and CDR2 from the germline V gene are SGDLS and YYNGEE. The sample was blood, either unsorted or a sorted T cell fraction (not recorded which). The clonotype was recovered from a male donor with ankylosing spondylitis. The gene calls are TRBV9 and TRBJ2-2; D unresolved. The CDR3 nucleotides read TGTGCCAGCAGCGTAGTTACAGTGGGGACCGGGGAGCTGTTTTTT. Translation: CASSVVTVGTGELFF.